The 29 T cell receptor beta chains given below trace back to one sample, sequenced in a study of CD8 T cells in ankylosing spondylitis. In TCRdb, the 5' RACE reads were re-called with MiXCR into one record per CDR3 protein. Found here are about 220,000 distinct CDR3 sequences, more than 25% of them singletons; the top ten hold under 7%. Material for sequencing was blood, either unsorted or a sorted T cell fraction (not recorded which). These receptors were obtained from a male donor with ankylosing spondylitis or in good health (not recorded which).

This clonotype appeared a few times. This sequence joins TRBV29-1 and TRBJ2-1; TRBD2 might be the D (6 bases). The germline CDR1 and CDR2 sequences are SQVTM and ANQGSEA. The CDR3 contains 11 residues. V lost 4 bases to trimming and J lost 8 bases, with 9 bases between them. The CDR3 region is CSVAGVDEQFF. The CDR3 DNA sequence: TGCAGCGTTGCGGGGGTGGATGAGCAGTTCTTC.

This clonotype has more than one count but fewer than ten. The rearrangement uses TRBV11-3 and TRBJ2-5; D not resolved. The CDR3 covers 15 residues. Trimming removed 0 bases at V and 2 bases at J, with 10 bases between. Per the germline V gene, CDR1 is SGHNT and CDR2 is YENEEA. CDR3 coding DNA: TGTGCCAGCAGCTTAGATCCGAGGATTCAAGAGACCCAGTACTTC. It specifies CASSLDPRIQETQYF.

This clonotype was counted many times. The chain links TRBV7-2 to TRBJ2-7; 11 bases are a match to TRBD2. Trimming took 1 base from V and 7 from J; bases not matched to a gene: 12. Germline lookup yields CDR1 SGHTA and CDR2 FQGNSA. The CDR3 totals 17 residues. CDR3 amino acids: CASSLGWTSGPPGEQYF. In DNA form, the CDR3 reads TGTGCCAGCAGCTTAGGATGGACTAGCGGGCCTCCGGGGGAGCAGTACTTC.

This clonotype was detected many times. V usage is TRBV20-1 and J usage is TRBJ2-7; 7 bases fit TRBD2. CDR1 DFQATT and CDR2 SNEGSKA come from the germline V gene (reference sequence). The CDR3 length is 16 residues. Losses at the gene ends were 5 bases for V and 0 bases for J; bases not matched to a gene: 13. CDR3: CSAVREVRGNSYEQYF. For the CDR3, the DNA is TGCAGTGCTGTCCGTGAAGTGCGGGGGAACTCCTACGAGCAGTACTTC.

The chain employs TRBV4-3 and TRBJ2-5; 8 bases fit TRBD1. Unmatched junction bases numbered 8, after V lost 1 base and J lost 7 bases. Germline V gene lookup returns CDR1 LGHNA and CDR2 YSLEER. This CDR3 comprises 15 residues. The CDR3 nucleotides are TGCGCCAGCAGCCAAGTGGGTGGGCAGGGGGCGACCCAGTACTTC. Residues: CASSQVGGQGATQYF.

This clonotype was seen at least ten times. This chain links TRBV12-3 or TRBV12-4 with TRBJ1-4; a possible D gene is TRBD1 (5 bases). The V end lost 2 bases, the J end lost 7 bases, and 11 bases lay between the germline ends. The CDR3 has 14 residues. CDR3 in DNA: TGTGCCAGCAGTTTAAGGGGATTCGGTGAAAAACTGTTTTTT. It codes for CASSLRGFGEKLFF.

This chain uses TRBV29-1 with TRBJ2-7; D not certain. Germline V gene lookup returns CDR1 SQVTM and CDR2 ANQGSEA. The CDR3 spans 12 residues. CDR3 loop: CSVVRSSYEQYF. DNA of the CDR3: TGCAGTGTGGTCCGGTCCTCCTACGAGCAGTACTTC.

This clonotype was seen many times. The rearrangement joins TRBV18 to TRBJ1-1, with D maybe TRBD1 (6 bases). The V end lost 3 bases, the J end lost 3 bases, and 14 bases lay between the germline ends. Per germline, CDR1 KGHSH and CDR2 LQKENI. This CDR3 has 15 amino acids. CDR3 in amino acids: CASSPRQETYTEAFF. As DNA, the CDR3 is TGTGCCAGCTCACCTAGACAGGAGACATACACTGAAGCTTTCTTT.

This chain uses TRBV29-1 with TRBJ2-7, with D perhaps matching TRBD2 (5 bases). Per the germline V gene, CDR1 is SQVTM and CDR2 is ANQGSEA. V dropped 8 bases and J dropped 7 bases, with 9 bases sitting between them. This CDR3 contains 9 residues. Here the CDR3 DNA reads TGCAGCTTTCGGGATGAGCAGTACTTC. Its protein product is CSFRDEQYF.

A few counts support this clonotype. V gene TRBV10-3 combines with J gene TRBJ2-7; 10 bases map to TRBD2. The CDR3 contains 18 residues. With 3 bases clipped from V and 2 bases from J, the junction kept 13 bases outside the gene matches. Looked up from germline, CDR1 is ENHRY and CDR2 is SYGVKD. This CDR3 reads CAISEGSGRATVAYEQYF. In DNA form, the CDR3 reads TGTGCCATCAGTGAAGGAAGCGGGAGGGCCACTGTAGCCTACGAGCAGTACTTC.

The table lists this clonotype with many counts. This sequence joins TRBV6-5 and TRBJ1-6, with 7 nucleotides matching TRBD1. V shed 5 bases, J shed 9 bases, and the junction held 7 bases outside the gene matches. Per germline, CDR1 MNHEY and CDR2 SVGAGI. This CDR3 comprises 14 residues. CDR3 in amino acids: CASSIDRASSPLHF. The CDR3 DNA sequence: TGTGCCAGCAGTATCGACAGGGCCAGTTCACCCCTCCACTTT.

This clonotype has ten or more counts. The chain is built from TRBV20-1 and TRBJ2-1; D gene ambiguous. CDR3 length: 11 amino acids. The germline V and J ends were trimmed by 0 bases and 8 bases, with 5 bases remaining between them. Germline lookup yields CDR1 DFQATT and CDR2 SNEGSKA (reference sequence). CDR3 sequence reads: CSARDRDEQFF. The CDR3 region has the DNA TGCAGTGCTAGAGATAGGGATGAGCAGTTCTTC.

This chain connects TRBV20-1 to TRBJ1-5; 10 positions match TRBD1. The CDR3 has 15 amino acids. CDR1 is DFQATT, CDR2 SNEGSKA, per germline (reference sequence). V gave up 5 bases and J gave up 5 bases; unmatched junction bases: 9. The CDR3 DNA reads TGCAGTGCTGGGGGACAGGGGAAGGGAGATCAGCCCCAGCATTTT. The encoded protein is CSAGGQGKGDQPQHF.

The genes are TRBV20-1 and TRBJ1-5; D gene ambiguous. The CDR3 covers 13 residues. Deletions cut 2 bases from V and 0 bases from J, with 5 bases between. Germline loops: CDR1 DFQATT, CDR2 SNEGSKA (reference sequence). In nucleotides, the CDR3 is TGCAGTGCTAGATTGGATAGCAATCAGCCCCAGCATTTT. Translation gives CSARLDSNQPQHF.

To note about this clonotype: One junction end does not reproduce the germline sequence, and a read error may be involved. V is TRBV5-5 and J is TRBJ1-5; no clear D. The CDR3 runs to 14 residues. Germline CDR1 SGHKS, CDR2 YYEKEE (reference sequence). DNA of the CDR3: TGTGCCAGCAGCTTGTTCCCCGGGAATCAGCCCCGGCATTTT. Its protein product is CASSLFPGNQPRHF.

The CDR3 region is CASSLSEETQYF. CDR3 coding DNA: TGTGCCAGCAGCTTATCCGAAGAGACCCAGTACTTC. The rearrangement links TRBV11-2 to TRBJ2-5; D not certain. Germline CDR1 is SGHAT and CDR2 is FQNNGV. V lost 2 bases and J 3 bases, leaving 4 bases between the germline ends. CDR3 size: 12 residues.

The chain is built from TRBV7-2 and TRBJ2-7; 10 bases line up with TRBD2. Germline V gene data show CDR1 as SGHTA and CDR2 as FQGNSA. V was clipped by 6 bases and J by 2 bases; unmatched bases: 10. This CDR3 contains 16 residues. This CDR3 reads CASSPSSGRVPYEQYF. The CDR3 DNA is TGTGCCAGCAGTCCTTCAAGCGGGAGGGTTCCCTACGAGCAGTACTTC.

This clonotype was counted only a few times. The chain couples TRBV10-3 to TRBJ2-1; D is perhaps TRBD1 or TRBD2 (7 bases each). The germline V gene has CDR1 ENHRY and CDR2 SYGVKD. This CDR3 is 14 amino acids long. The V and J ends lost 10 bases and 5 bases respectively, with 18 bases between them. CDR3 residues: CATRGDSGNNEQFF. The CDR3 DNA reads TGTGCCACCCGGGGGGACAGCGGAAACAATGAGCAGTTCTTC.

This clonotype was counted only a few times. V gene TRBV12-5 combines with J gene TRBJ2-1; TRBD2 aligns across 8 bases. J was trimmed by 7 bases and V by 0 bases; bases with no gene match: 11. Germline V gene lookup returns CDR1 LGHNT and CDR2 FRNRAP. This CDR3 spans 17 amino acids. Here the CDR3 reads CASGLVGRGAKVNEQFF. The CDR3 DNA reads as TGTGCTAGTGGTTTGGTAGGGCGGGGGGCAAAGGTGAATGAGCAGTTCTTC. The full variable domain, completed using reference TRBV12-5 and TRBJ2-1, is DARVTQTPRHKVTEMGQEVTMRCQPILGHNTVFWYRQTMMQGLELLAYFRNRAPLDDSGMPKDRFSAEMPDATLATLKIQPSEPRDSAVYFCASGLVGRGAKVNEQFFGPGTRLTVL.

This clonotype occurred a few times. This chain joins TRBV27 and TRBJ2-3; 8 bases map to TRBD1. V was pared by 3 bases and J by 2 bases, with 1 base of the junction left unmatched. The CDR3 sequence is 14 residues long. The germline V gene encodes CDR1 MNHEY and CDR2 SMNVEV (reference sequence). CDR3 amino acids: CASSLDRATDTQYF. The CDR3 coding sequence is TGTGCCAGCAGTTTGGACAGGGCCACAGATACGCAGTATTTT.

This clonotype was recorded many times. This chain connects TRBV4-1 to TRBJ2-3; 14 nucleotides match TRBD2. There are 15 residues in the CDR3. J gave up 3 bases and V 7 bases, and 3 bases lay outside the gene matches. CDR1 MGHRA and CDR2 YSYEKL come from the germline V gene. The CDR3 reads CASTGLAGATDTQYF. DNA of the CDR3: TGCGCCAGCACGGGACTAGCGGGAGCAACAGATACGCAGTATTTT.

This clonotype was found many times. The genes are TRBV3-1 and TRBJ2-1; 9 positions match TRBD2. Per the germline V gene, CDR1 is LGHDT and CDR2 is YNNKEL (reference sequence). This CDR3 contains 16 residues. V lost 4 bases and J lost 0; bases outside the gene matches: 4. CDR3 in amino acids: CASSPLAGNSYNEQFF. The CDR3 DNA reads TGTGCCAGCAGCCCGCTAGCGGGGAACTCCTACAATGAGCAGTTCTTC.

The V gene is TRBV3-1, the J gene TRBJ1-5; D not resolved. In germline, CDR1 is LGHDT, CDR2 YNNKEL (reference sequence). V was clipped by 4 bases and J by 2 bases, with 15 bases between them. The CDR3 has 16 amino acids. This CDR3 is CASSRGGILGNQPQHF. The CDR3, as DNA: TGTGCCAGCAGCCGCGGTGGGATACTCGGCAATCAGCCCCAGCATTTT.

This clonotype was seen repeatedly, ten times or more. The chain couples TRBV20-1 to TRBJ2-1; 10 nucleotides agree with TRBD1. Trimming at V came to 7 bases and at J to 8 bases, leaving 8 bases not matched to a gene. CDR3 size: 13 residues. Germline V lookup: CDR1 DFQATT, CDR2 SNEGSKA (reference sequence). The CDR3 sequence: CSVPTGGGHEQFF. Here the CDR3 DNA reads TGCAGTGTCCCGACAGGGGGCGGGCATGAGCAGTTCTTC.

This clonotype was counted ten times or more. The V and J genes are TRBV4-2 and TRBJ1-4, with a tentative D call TRBD1 (6 bases). This CDR3 spans 14 amino acids. Trimming pared 1 base from V and 7 bases from J, leaving 10 bases between. Germline values: CDR1 LGHNA, CDR2 YNFKEQ. The CDR3 bases are TGTGCCAGCAGCCAAGTACCCAGGGGTGAAAAACTGTTTTTT. Translating it yields CASSQVPRGEKLFF.

This clonotype appeared many times. The CDR3, as DNA: TGTGCCAGCAGCCCAATCGCGGGACGTAGGGGCACTGAAGCTTTCTTT. Its translation: CASSPIAGRRGTEAFF. V and J are TRBV11-2 and TRBJ1-1; perhaps TRBD1 as D (5 bases). This CDR3 has 16 residues. The germline gives CDR1 SGHAT, CDR2 FQNNGV. Trimming took off 5 bases at V and 4 bases at J, with 20 bases between the two ends.

Only a few counts were recorded for this clonotype. V usage is TRBV7-3 and J usage is TRBJ2-6; TRBD1 might be the D (5 bases). Looked up from germline, CDR1 is SGHTA and CDR2 is FQGTGA. CDR3 size: 15 residues. The V and J ends lost 5 bases and 4 bases respectively, with 12 bases between them. CDR3 protein: CASSPRGAGANVLTF. CDR3 coding DNA: TGTGCCAGCAGCCCAAGGGGTGCAGGGGCCAACGTCCTGACTTTC.

This clonotype came up many times. The chain is built from TRBV3-1 and TRBJ2-7; TRBD2 is a possible D gene (5 bases). V lost 11 bases and J lost 5, with 16 bases in between. Germline V lookup: CDR1 LGHDT, CDR2 YNNKEL (reference sequence). This CDR3 contains 12 residues. The CDR3: CAASRAGHEQYF. CDR3 bases: TGTGCCGCCTCGAGGGCGGGCCACGAGCAGTACTTC.

This sequence joins TRBV4-1 and TRBJ2-1; 12 positions agree with TRBD2. Unmatched junction bases numbered 5, after V lost 2 bases and J lost 6 bases. CDR3 length: 16 residues. Germline V gene lookup returns CDR1 MGHRA and CDR2 YSYEKL. CDR3 DNA: TGCGCCAGCAGCCAATCTAGCGGGAGGGCCCTCAATGAGCAGTTCTTC. This gives the protein CASSQSSGRALNEQFF.